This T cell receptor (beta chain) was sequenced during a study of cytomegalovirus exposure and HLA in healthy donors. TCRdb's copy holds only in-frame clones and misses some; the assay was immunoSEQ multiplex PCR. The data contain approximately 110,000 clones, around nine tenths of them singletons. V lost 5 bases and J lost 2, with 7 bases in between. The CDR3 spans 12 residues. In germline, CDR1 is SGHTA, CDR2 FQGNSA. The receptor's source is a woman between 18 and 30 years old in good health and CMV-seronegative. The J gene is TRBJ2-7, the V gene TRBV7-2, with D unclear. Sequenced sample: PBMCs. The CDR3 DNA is TGTGCCAGCAGCCTAAATGCCTACGAGCAGTACTTC. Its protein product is CASSLNAYEQYF.